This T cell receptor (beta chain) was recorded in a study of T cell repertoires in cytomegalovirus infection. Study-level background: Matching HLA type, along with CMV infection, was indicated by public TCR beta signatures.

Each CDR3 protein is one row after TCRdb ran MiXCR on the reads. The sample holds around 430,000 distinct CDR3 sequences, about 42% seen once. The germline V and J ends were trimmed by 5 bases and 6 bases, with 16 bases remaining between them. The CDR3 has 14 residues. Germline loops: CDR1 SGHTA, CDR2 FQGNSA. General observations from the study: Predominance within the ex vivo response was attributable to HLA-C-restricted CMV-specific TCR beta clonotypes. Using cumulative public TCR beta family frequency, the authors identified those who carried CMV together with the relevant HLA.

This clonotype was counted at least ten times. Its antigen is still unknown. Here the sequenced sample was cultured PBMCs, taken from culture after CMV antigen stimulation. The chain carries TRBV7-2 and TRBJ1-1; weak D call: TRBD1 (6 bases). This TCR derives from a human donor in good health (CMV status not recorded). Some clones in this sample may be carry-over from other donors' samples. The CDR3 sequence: CASSPAHRASEAFF. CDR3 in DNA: TGTGCCAGCAGCCCCGCGCACAGGGCCTCTGAAGCTTTCTTT. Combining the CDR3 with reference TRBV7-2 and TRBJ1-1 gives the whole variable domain GAGVSQSPSNKVTEKGKDVELRCDPISGHTALYWYRQSLGQGLEFLIYFQGNSAPDKSGLPSDRFSAERTGGSVSTLTIQRTQQEDSAVYLCASSPAHRASEAFFGQGTRLTVV.